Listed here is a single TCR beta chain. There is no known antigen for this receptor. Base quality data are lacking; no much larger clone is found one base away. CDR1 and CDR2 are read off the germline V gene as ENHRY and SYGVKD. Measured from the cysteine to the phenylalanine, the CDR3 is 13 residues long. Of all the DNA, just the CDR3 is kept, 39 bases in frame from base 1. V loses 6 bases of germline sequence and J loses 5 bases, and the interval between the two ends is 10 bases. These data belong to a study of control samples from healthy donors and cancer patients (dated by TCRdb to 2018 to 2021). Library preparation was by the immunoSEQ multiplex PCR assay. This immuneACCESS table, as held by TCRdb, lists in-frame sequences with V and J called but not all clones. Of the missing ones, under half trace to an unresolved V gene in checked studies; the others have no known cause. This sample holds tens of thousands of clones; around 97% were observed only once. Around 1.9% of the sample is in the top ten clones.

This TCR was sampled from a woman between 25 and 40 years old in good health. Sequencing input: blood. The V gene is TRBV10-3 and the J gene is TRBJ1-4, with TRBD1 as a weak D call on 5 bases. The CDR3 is CAISPGKNEKLFF. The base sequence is TGTGCCATCAGCCCAGGGAAGAATGAAAAACTGTTTTTT.